This T cell receptor (beta chain) came from a study of T-cell reconstitution after alpha-beta-depleted transplantation in children. Unique molecular identifiers featured in how the TCRbeta library was prepared. TCRdb recomputed calls from the PCR reads with MiXCR, one row per CDR3 protein. The sample lists about 480,000 distinct CDR3 sequences, around 13% seen once, with around 6.1% in the top ten. Germline V gene data show CDR1 as SGDLS and CDR2 as YYNGEE. The V end lost 0 bases, the J end lost 8 bases, and 12 bases lay between the germline ends. The CDR3 is made up of 14 amino acids. The rearrangement joins TRBV9 to TRBJ2-1; D is possibly TRBD2 (5 bases). The source material was PBMCs from the stem cell graft donor, sampled from the stem cell graft. The source of this sequence is a human donor who donated a stem cell graft to a child with combined immunodeficiency. The CDR3 reads CASSVDSGGDEQFF. In nucleotides, the CDR3 is TGTGCCAGCAGCGTAGACTCAGGAGGCGATGAGCAGTTCTTC.